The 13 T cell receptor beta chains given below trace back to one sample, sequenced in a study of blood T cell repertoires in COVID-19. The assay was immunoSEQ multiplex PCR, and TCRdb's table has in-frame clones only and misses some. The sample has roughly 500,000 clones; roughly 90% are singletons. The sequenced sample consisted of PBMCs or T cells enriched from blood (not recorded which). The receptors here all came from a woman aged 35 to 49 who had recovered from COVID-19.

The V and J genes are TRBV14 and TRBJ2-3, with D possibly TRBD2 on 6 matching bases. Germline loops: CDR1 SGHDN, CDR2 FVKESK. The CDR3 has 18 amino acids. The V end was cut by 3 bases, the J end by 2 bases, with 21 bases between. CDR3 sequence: CASSQVRRGPFPTDTQYF. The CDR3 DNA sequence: TGTGCCAGCAGCCAGGTCCGGCGGGGTCCGTTCCCCACAGATACGCAGTATTTT. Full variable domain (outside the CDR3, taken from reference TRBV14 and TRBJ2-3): EAGVTQFPSHSVIEKGQTVTLRCDPISGHDNLYWYRRVMGKEIKFLLHFVKESKQDESGMPNNRFLAERTGGTYSTLKVQPAELEDSGVYFCASSQVRRGPFPTDTQYFGPGTRLTVL.

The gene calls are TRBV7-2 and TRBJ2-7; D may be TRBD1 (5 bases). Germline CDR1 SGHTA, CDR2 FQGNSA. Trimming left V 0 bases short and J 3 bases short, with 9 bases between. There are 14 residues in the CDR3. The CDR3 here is CASSLALDSYEQYF. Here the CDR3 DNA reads TGTGCCAGCAGCTTAGCCCTTGACAGCTACGAGCAGTACTTC.

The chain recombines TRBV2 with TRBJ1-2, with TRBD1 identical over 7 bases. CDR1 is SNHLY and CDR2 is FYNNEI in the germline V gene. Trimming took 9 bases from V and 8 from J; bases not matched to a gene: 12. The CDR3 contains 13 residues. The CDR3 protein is CASLYAGGGGYTF. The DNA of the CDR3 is TGTGCCAGTTTGTACGCAGGGGGAGGAGGCTACACCTTC.

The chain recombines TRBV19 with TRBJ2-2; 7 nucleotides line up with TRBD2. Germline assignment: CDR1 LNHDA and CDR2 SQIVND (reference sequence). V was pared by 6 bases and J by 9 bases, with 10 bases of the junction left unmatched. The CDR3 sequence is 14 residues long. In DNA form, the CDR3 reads TGTGCCAGTAGGGGGGGGGACCCCCGAAGGGAGCTGTTTTTT. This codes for CASRGGDPRRELFF.

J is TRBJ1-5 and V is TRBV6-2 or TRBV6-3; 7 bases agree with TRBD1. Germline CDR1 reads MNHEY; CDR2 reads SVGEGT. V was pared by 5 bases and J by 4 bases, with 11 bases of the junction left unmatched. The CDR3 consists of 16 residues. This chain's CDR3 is CASSRVQGLANQPQHF. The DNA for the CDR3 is TGTGCCAGCAGTAGGGTACAGGGGCTGGCAAATCAGCCCCAGCATTTT.

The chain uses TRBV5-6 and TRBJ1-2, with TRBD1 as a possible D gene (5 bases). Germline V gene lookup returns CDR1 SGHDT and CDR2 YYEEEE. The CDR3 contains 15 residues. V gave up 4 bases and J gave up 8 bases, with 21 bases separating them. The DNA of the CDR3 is TGTGCCAGCAGCCTCGGGGGAGGGGATAGTATCGGCTACACCTTC. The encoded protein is CASSLGGGDSIGYTF. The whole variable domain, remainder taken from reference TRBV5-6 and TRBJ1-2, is DAGVTQSPTHLIKTRGQQVTLRCSPKSGHDTVSWYQQALGQGPQFIFQYYEEEERQRGNFPDRFSGHQFPNYSSELNVNALLLGDSALYLCASSLGGGDSIGYTFGSGTRLTVV.

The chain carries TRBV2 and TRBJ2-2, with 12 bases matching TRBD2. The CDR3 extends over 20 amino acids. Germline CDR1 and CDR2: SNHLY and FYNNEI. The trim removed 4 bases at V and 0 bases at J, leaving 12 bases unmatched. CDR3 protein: CASSGLNPTSGRTNTGELFF. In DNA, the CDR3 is TGTGCCAGCAGTGGGTTAAATCCGACTAGCGGGAGAACGAACACCGGGGAGCTGTTTTTT.

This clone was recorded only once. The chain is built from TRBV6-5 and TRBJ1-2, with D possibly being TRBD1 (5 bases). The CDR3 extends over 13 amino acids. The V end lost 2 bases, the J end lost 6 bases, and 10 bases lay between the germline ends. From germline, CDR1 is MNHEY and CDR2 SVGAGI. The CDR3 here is CASSYDGGDGYTF. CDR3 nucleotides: TGTGCCAGCAGTTACGACGGGGGAGATGGCTACACCTTC.

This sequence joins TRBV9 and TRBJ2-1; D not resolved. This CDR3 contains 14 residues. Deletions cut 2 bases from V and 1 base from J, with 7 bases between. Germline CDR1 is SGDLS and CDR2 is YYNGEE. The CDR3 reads CASSVAGSYNEQFF. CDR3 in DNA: TGTGCCAGCAGCGTTGCCGGTTCCTACAATGAGCAGTTCTTC.

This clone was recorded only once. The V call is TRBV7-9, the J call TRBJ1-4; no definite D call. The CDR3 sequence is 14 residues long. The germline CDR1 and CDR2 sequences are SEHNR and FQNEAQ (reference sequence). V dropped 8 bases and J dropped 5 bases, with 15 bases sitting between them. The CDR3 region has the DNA TGTGCCAGCGGCCGCTCCCGGGAAAATGAAAAACTGTTTTTT. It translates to CASGRSRENEKLFF.

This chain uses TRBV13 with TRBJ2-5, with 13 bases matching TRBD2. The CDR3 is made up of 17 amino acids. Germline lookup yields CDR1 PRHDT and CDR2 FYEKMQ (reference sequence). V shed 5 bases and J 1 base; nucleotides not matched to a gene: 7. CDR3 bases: TGTGCCAGCAGCCCCCAGGGACTAGCGGGAAGCCAAGAGACCCAGTACTTC. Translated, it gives CASSPQGLAGSQETQYF.

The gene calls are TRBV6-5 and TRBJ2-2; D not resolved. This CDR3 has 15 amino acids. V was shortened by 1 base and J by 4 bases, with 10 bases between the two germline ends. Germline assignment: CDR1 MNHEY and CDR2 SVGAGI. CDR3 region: CASSYFGASTGELFF. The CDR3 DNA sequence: TGTGCCAGCAGTTACTTTGGTGCTAGCACCGGGGAGCTGTTTTTT.

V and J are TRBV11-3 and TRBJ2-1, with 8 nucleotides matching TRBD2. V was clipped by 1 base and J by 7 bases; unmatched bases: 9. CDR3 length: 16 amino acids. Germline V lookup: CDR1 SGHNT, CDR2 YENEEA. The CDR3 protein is CASSLGGSGSFNEQFF. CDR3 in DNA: TGTGCCAGCAGCTTAGGAGGGAGCGGGAGTTTTAATGAGCAGTTCTTC.